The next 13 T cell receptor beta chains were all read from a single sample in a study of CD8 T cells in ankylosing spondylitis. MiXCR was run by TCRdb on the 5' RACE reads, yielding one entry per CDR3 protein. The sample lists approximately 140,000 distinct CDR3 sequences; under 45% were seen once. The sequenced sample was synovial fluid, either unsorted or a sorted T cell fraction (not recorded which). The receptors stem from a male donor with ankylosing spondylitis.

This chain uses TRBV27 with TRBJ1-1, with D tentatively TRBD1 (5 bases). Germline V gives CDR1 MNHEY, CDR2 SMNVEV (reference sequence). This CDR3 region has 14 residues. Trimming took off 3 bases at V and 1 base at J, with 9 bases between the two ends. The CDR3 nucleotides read TGTGCCAGCAGTTTCGGGGGGGAGAACACTGAAGCTTTCTTT. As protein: CASSFGGENTEAFF.

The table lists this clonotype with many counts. CDR3 coding DNA: TGTGCCTGGCGAGGACAGGGGGAGGACACCGGGGAGCTGTTTTTT. Translated: CAWRGQGEDTGELFF. The chain combines TRBV30 with TRBJ2-2; 10 bases map to TRBD1. Germline V gives CDR1 GTSNPN, CDR2 SVGIG (reference sequence). Losses at the gene ends were 5 bases for V and 3 bases for J; bases not matched to a gene: 6. This CDR3 region has 15 residues.

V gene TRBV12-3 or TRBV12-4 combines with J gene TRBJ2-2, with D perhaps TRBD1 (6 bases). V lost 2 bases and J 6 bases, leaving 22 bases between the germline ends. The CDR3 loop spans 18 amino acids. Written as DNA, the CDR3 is TGTGCCAGCAGTTTAAAGGACCGATACAGGGAAATGCCCGGGGAGCTGTTTTTT. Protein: CASSLKDRYREMPGELFF.

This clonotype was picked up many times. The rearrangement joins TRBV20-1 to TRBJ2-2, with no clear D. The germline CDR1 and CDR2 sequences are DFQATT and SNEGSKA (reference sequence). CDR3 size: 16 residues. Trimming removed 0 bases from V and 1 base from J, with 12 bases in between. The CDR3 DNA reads TGCAGTGCTAGAGACCCACGTAGGGTGAACACCGGGGAGCTGTTTTTT. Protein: CSARDPRRVNTGELFF.

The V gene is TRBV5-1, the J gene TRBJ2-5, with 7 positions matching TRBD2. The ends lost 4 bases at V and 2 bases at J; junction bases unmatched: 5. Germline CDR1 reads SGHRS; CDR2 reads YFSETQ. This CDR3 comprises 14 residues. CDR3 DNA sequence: TGCGCCAGCAGCGAGGGAGGGGCGCAAGAGACCCAGTACTTC. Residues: CASSEGGAQETQYF. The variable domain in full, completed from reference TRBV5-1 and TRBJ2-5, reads KAGVTQTPRYLIKTRGQQVTLSCSPISGHRSVSWYQQTPGQGLQFLFEYFSETQRNKGNFPGRFSGRQFSNSRSEMNVSTLELGDSALYLCASSEGGAQETQYFGPGTRLLVL.

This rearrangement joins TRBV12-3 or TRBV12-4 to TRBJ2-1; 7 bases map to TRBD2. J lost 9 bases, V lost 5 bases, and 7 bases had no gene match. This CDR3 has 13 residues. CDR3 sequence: CASSLPTSTEQFF. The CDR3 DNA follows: TGTGCCAGCAGTCTCCCGACTAGCACTGAGCAGTTCTTC.

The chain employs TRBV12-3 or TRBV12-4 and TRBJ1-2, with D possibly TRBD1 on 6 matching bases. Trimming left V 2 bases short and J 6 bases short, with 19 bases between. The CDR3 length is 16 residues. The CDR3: CASSLRDNQGINGYTF. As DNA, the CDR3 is TGTGCCAGCAGTTTAAGGGACAACCAAGGGATCAATGGCTACACCTTC.

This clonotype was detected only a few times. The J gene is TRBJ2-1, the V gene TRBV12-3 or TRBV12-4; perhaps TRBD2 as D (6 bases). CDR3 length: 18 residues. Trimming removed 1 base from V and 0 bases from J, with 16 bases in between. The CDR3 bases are TGTGCCAGCAGTTTAGGGAGTAGCGGAGGGAGCTCCTACAATGAGCAGTTCTTC. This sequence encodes CASSLGSSGGSSYNEQFF.

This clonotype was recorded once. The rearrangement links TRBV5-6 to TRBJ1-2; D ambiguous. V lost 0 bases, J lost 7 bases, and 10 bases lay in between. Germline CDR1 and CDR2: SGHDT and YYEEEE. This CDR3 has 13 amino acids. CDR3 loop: CASSLEPQPGYTF. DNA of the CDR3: TGTGCCAGCAGCTTGGAGCCGCAGCCTGGCTACACCTTC.

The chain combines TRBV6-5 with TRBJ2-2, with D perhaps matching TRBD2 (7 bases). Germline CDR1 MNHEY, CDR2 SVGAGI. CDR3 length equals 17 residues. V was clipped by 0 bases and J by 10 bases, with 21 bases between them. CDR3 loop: CASSYSPGGVTSMELFF. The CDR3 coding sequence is TGTGCCAGCAGTTACTCTCCGGGGGGCGTGACGAGTATGGAGCTGTTTTTT.

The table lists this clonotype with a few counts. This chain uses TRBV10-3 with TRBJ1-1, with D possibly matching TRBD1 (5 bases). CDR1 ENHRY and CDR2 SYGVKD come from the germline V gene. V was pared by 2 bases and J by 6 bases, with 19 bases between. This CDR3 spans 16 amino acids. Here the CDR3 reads CAISEGRDGRRSEAFF. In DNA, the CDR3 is TGTGCCATCAGTGAGGGCCGGGACGGCCGAAGATCTGAAGCTTTCTTT.

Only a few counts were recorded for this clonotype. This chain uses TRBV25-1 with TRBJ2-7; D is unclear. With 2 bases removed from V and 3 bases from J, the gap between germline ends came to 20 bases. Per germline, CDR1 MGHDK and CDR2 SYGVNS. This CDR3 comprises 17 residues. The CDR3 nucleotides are TGTGCCAGCAGTGAACGGTCTGATGGCCTCCCAGACTACGAGCAGTACTTC. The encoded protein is CASSERSDGLPDYEQYF.

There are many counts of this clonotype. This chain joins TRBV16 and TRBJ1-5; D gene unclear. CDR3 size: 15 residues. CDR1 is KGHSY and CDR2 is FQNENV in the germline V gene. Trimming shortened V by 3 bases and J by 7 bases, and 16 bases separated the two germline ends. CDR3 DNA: TGTGCCAGCAGCCAGGATCGGCCGCCGCGCCAGCCCCAGCATTTT. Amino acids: CASSQDRPPRQPQHF.